This TCR beta chain is drawn from a study of blood T cell repertoires in COVID-19. About the research overall: The analysed material was cDNA or gDNA that came from T cells, B-cell-depleted T cells, or PBMCs.

The recovered donors of Cohort 3 showed two negative PCRs, clearance, or symptom resolution. There are 13 residues in the CDR3. Trimming stripped 0 bases from V and 6 bases from J, with 9 bases between. Germline V CDR1 and CDR2: SGHKS, YYEKEE (reference sequence). In the study's own analysis: Cell counts per sample came from amplifying reference gene primers. Some clones are missing from TCRdb's copy, which holds only in-frame ones; the method was immunoSEQ multiplex PCR. Clone size and V and J calls were adopted from that table, with D and trimming inferred from the DNA. Here the sample spans nearly 200,000 clones, approximately 88% being singletons.

The specimen was PBMCs or T cells enriched from blood (not recorded which). The TCR comes from a woman aged 18-35 years who had recovered from COVID-19. This chain uses TRBV5-5 with TRBJ1-2, with D perhaps TRBD1 (5 bases). As DNA, the CDR3 is TGTGCCAGCAGCTTGGGGACCAGGGATGGCTACACCTTC. Translating it yields CASSLGTRDGYTF. Full variable domain (rest looked up from reference TRBV5-5 and TRBJ1-2): DAGVTQSPTHLIKTRGQQVTLRCSPISGHKSVSWYQQVLGQGPQFIFQYYEKEERGRGNFPDRFSARQFPNYSSELNVNALLLGDSALYLCASSLGTRDGYTFGSGTRLTVV.